Given below is one T cell receptor (beta chain) in context. This sample is part of a study of cytomegalovirus exposure and HLA in healthy donors. The PCR was carried out with 60 Vbeta primers and 13 Jbeta primers. Sequenced by immunoSEQ multiplex PCR; TCRdb stores in-frame clones only, minus some. The data show approximately 150,000 clones, roughly four fifths seen once. Germline V gene sequence: CDR1 SGHVS, CDR2 FQNEAQ. CDR3 length: 15 residues. V was pared by 5 bases and J by 0 bases, with 13 bases between. The TCR originated in a girl aged 5 to 17 in good health and CMV-seropositive. The rearrangement joins TRBV7-8 to TRBJ1-1; maybe TRBD1 (5 bases). What was sequenced was PBMCs. The CDR3 DNA sequence: TGTGCCAGCAGCGACCCCGGGGGATTGAACACTGAAGCTTTCTTT. Residues: CASSDPGGLNTEAFF.